Following are 21 T cell receptor beta chains from one sample sequenced in a study of blood T cell repertoires in COVID-19. The protocol was immunoSEQ multiplex PCR, while the TCRdb copy is restricted to in-frame clones and leaves out a portion. The table has roughly 410,000 clones, about 89% seen once. Material: peripheral blood. The receptors were gathered from a middle-aged woman with COVID-19, enrolled during active disease.

This clone occurred a few times. This chain connects TRBV19 to TRBJ1-3; D unresolved. The CDR3 consists of 17 residues. Germline V gene lookup returns CDR1 LNHDA and CDR2 SQIVND (reference sequence). Trimming cost V 5 bases and J 2 bases, with 19 bases left between them. This chain's CDR3 is CASSSNVGQATGNTIYF. The CDR3 DNA is TGTGCCAGTAGTTCCAACGTAGGTCAAGCGACTGGAAACACCATATATTTT.

This chain's CDR3 is CASSLIAWGGSGETQYF. CDR3 DNA: TGTGCCAGCAGCCTTATAGCGTGGGGAGGGTCAGGAGAGACCCAGTACTTC. The chain has TRBV7-2 and TRBJ2-5; 7 bases agree with TRBD2. This CDR3 comprises 17 residues. Trimming removed 5 bases from V and 4 bases from J; junction bases left unmatched: 16. Germline assignment: CDR1 SGHTA and CDR2 FQGNSA.

The chain couples TRBV10-3 to TRBJ1-2; D unresolved. The germline gives CDR1 ENHRY, CDR2 SYGVKD. Trimming cost V 8 bases and J 8 bases, with 21 bases left between them. The CDR3 contains 14 residues. CDR3 sequence: CAIHSQDSEGGYTF. CDR3 nucleotide sequence: TGTGCCATCCACTCCCAGGATTCCGAAGGCGGCTACACCTTC.

This chain uses TRBV6-5 with TRBJ1-2, with TRBD1 matching over 9 bases. V dropped 4 bases and J dropped 7; count of bases not matched to a gene: 4. This CDR3 spans 13 amino acids. Germline V CDR1 and CDR2: MNHEY, SVGAGI. The CDR3 here is CASSLGQGVGYTF. CDR3 coding DNA: TGTGCCAGCAGTTTGGGACAGGGTGTTGGCTACACCTTC.

CDR3 nucleotide sequence: TGTGCCAGCAGGGTGGTTGGAGGGCCCGAGACCCAGTACTTC. Translated, it gives CASRVVGGPETQYF. The chain combines TRBV27 with TRBJ2-5; a possible D gene is TRBD2 (6 bases). V was shortened by 6 bases and J by 5 bases, with 16 bases between the two germline ends. Germline-derived CDR1 and CDR2 are MNHEY and SMNVEV (reference sequence). The CDR3 spans 14 residues.

The chain has TRBV7-2 and TRBJ1-2; 7 nucleotides agree with TRBD1. The CDR3 is 15 amino acids. Germline V gene sequence: CDR1 SGHTA, CDR2 FQGNSA. V shed 6 bases, J shed 5 bases, and the junction held 12 bases outside the gene matches. This CDR3 is CASSINTGAEYGYTF. CDR3 nucleotide sequence: TGTGCCAGCAGTATTAACACAGGGGCGGAGTATGGCTACACCTTC.

The chain links TRBV18 to TRBJ2-2, with 15 bases fitting TRBD2. J was trimmed by 3 bases and V by 3 bases; bases with no gene match: 8. The germline gives CDR1 KGHSH, CDR2 LQKENI. The CDR3 totals 19 residues. CDR3 amino acids: CASSPRTSGRAVDTGELFF. The CDR3 DNA is TGTGCCAGCTCACCGCGGACTAGCGGGAGGGCAGTAGACACCGGGGAGCTGTTTTTT.

V usage is TRBV20-1 and J usage is TRBJ1-2, with TRBD1 as a possible D gene (6 bases). Germline V CDR1 and CDR2: DFQATT, SNEGSKA (reference sequence). The CDR3 is 15 residues long. Trimming removed 3 bases from V and 0 bases from J, with 14 bases in between. CDR3: CSASRRTGPNYGYTF. CDR3 sequence (DNA): TGCAGTGCTAGTCGGCGAACAGGGCCTAACTATGGCTACACCTTC.

The V gene is TRBV29-1, the J gene TRBJ2-1; 8 nucleotides line up with TRBD2. Germline lookup yields CDR1 SQVTM and CDR2 ANQGSEA. This CDR3 is built from 13 residues. V lost 6 bases and J lost 4; bases outside the gene matches: 5. CDR3 sequence (DNA): TGCAGCGTGGCCGGGACTAGTTACAATGAGCAGTTCTTC. This gives the protein CSVAGTSYNEQFF.

The rearrangement links TRBV28 to TRBJ1-2; 7 bases match TRBD1. CDR1 is MDHEN and CDR2 is SYDVKM in the germline V gene. With V trimmed by 5 bases and J by 6 bases, 12 bases remained unmatched. This CDR3 contains 15 residues. The CDR3 DNA is TGTGCCAGCAGTATTCAGACAGGGCTCGGGGATGGCTACACCTTC. Translation: CASSIQTGLGDGYTF.

The gene calls are TRBV19 and TRBJ2-7; D might be TRBD2 (5 bases). Trimming cost V 5 bases and J 0 bases, with 11 bases left between them. CDR3 length: 14 residues. The germline V gene encodes CDR1 LNHDA and CDR2 SQIVND (reference sequence). The CDR3 DNA sequence: TGTGCCAGTAGTCTAACAGCGGTCTCCTACGAGCAGTACTTC. Protein sequence: CASSLTAVSYEQYF.

This clone was observed a single time. V is TRBV6-2 or TRBV6-3 and J is TRBJ1-4; D may be TRBD1 (6 bases). The germline V gene has CDR1 MNHEY and CDR2 SVGEGT. The CDR3 spans 15 residues. V was trimmed by 1 base and J by 8 bases, leaving 14 bases between them. CDR3: CASSYFTGSREKLFF. CDR3 DNA sequence: TGTGCCAGCAGTTACTTTACAGGGAGTAGGGAAAAACTGTTTTTT.

The chain combines TRBV23-1 with TRBJ2-1; 9 bases are shared with TRBD1. TRBV23-1 is marked as an open reading frame, function uncertain. The CDR3 spans 15 residues. After removal of 2 bases from V and 4 bases from J, the junction contained 3 bases not matched to a gene. This CDR3 is CASSQPQGAYNEQFF. CDR3 DNA sequence: TGCGCCAGCAGTCAACCACAGGGGGCATACAATGAGCAGTTCTTC.

The chain employs TRBV27 and TRBJ2-5; a possible D gene is TRBD1 (6 bases). Deletions cut 5 bases from V and 2 bases from J, with 15 bases between. Germline CDR1 reads MNHEY; CDR2 reads SMNVEV (reference sequence). The CDR3 covers 15 residues. This CDR3 is CASSPIRQDQETQYF. The CDR3 DNA reads TGTGCCAGCAGTCCAATCCGACAGGATCAAGAGACCCAGTACTTC.

This chain connects TRBV7-9 to TRBJ2-7; a weak D match, TRBD1 (6 bases). Trimming shortened V by 0 bases and J by 6 bases, and 12 bases separated the two germline ends. The germline gives CDR1 SEHNR, CDR2 FQNEAQ (reference sequence). The length of the CDR3 is 14 residues. The DNA for the CDR3 is TGTGCCAGCAGCTTAGCTGCCCAGGGGCCCGAGCAGTACTTC. Translating gives CASSLAAQGPEQYF.

The chain recombines TRBV7-2 with TRBJ1-3; D gene unclear. Germline loops: CDR1 SGHTA, CDR2 FQGNSA. The CDR3 sequence is 13 residues long. Trimming took 0 bases from V and 7 from J, leaving 7 bases between them. The CDR3, as DNA: TGTGCCAGCAGCTTAGCCGGCGGGAACACCATATATTTT. Its translation: CASSLAGGNTIYF.

This chain connects TRBV5-6 to TRBJ1-1; D is undetermined. Germline loops: CDR1 SGHDT, CDR2 YYEEEE. This CDR3 region has 13 residues. With 4 bases removed from V and 2 bases from J, the gap between germline ends came to 9 bases. In nucleotides, the CDR3 is TGTGCCAGCAGCCTGTCGAGAAACACTGAAGCTTTCTTT. It codes for CASSLSRNTEAFF.

This clone has more than one count but fewer than ten. The chain carries TRBV19 and TRBJ2-4; TRBD2 is a possible D gene (5 bases). This CDR3 is 13 amino acids long. CDR1 and CDR2 (germline): LNHDA, SQIVND (reference sequence). Trimming removed 4 bases from V and 7 bases from J, with 11 bases in between. The CDR3 reads CASSRGSENIQYF. The CDR3 nucleotides are TGTGCCAGTAGTAGAGGGTCGGAGAACATTCAGTACTTC.

The chain couples TRBV5-8 to TRBJ1-5; 10 bases match TRBD1. V was clipped by 2 bases and J by 7 bases; unmatched bases: 6. CDR3 length: 15 amino acids. Per germline, CDR1 SGHTS and CDR2 YDEGEE. The CDR3 DNA reads as TGTGCCAGCAGCTTCTCGGGACAGGGGTGGCAGCCCCAGCATTTT. It encodes CASSFSGQGWQPQHF.

This chain links TRBV7-3 with TRBJ1-1; perhaps TRBD1 as D (5 bases). Trimming left V 5 bases short and J 0 bases short, with 16 bases between. The V gene's germline CDR1 is SGHTA and CDR2 FQGTGA. CDR3 length equals 16 residues. The CDR3 sequence: CASSAQPTELNTEAFF. The CDR3 coding sequence is TGTGCCAGCAGCGCCCAACCGACAGAATTGAACACTGAAGCTTTCTTT.

The chain uses TRBV5-1 and TRBJ2-7; the match to TRBD1 covers 8 bases. V was clipped by 4 bases and J by 3 bases; unmatched bases: 12. Looked up from germline, CDR1 is SGHRS and CDR2 is YFSETQ. This CDR3 comprises 16 residues. The CDR3 loop reads CASSQSFGTGDYEQYF. CDR3 nucleotides: TGCGCCAGCAGCCAATCTTTCGGGACAGGAGACTACGAGCAGTACTTC.